The 14 T cell receptor beta chains below were found in one sample sequenced in a study of cytomegalovirus exposure and HLA in healthy donors. The PCR had 60 Vbeta and 13 Jbeta primers. Profiled with immunoSEQ multiplex PCR; TCRdb holds only in-frame clones, not every one. The table records some 170,000 clones, 80% of them present only once. Material for sequencing was PBMCs. The receptor set was obtained from a man aged 18 to 29 in good health and CMV-seropositive.

The rearrangement joins TRBV19 to TRBJ2-6; possibly TRBD2 for D (7 bases). This CDR3 has 16 residues. Germline V gene lookup returns CDR1 LNHDA and CDR2 SQIVND (reference sequence). The germline V and J ends were trimmed by 4 bases and 2 bases, with 12 bases remaining between them. This CDR3 is CASSTKGGPGANVLTF. CDR3 nucleotide sequence: TGTGCCAGTAGTACCAAGGGGGGGCCTGGGGCCAACGTCCTGACTTTC.

The rearrangement uses TRBV25-1 and TRBJ1-2, with D unclear. This CDR3 is 15 amino acids long. The germline gives CDR1 MGHDK, CDR2 SYGVNS. Trimming took 4 bases from V and 0 from J, leaving 12 bases between them. The CDR3 DNA follows: TGTGCCAGCAGTGCTCCCGAGGGAGCTAACTATGGCTACACCTTC. Its protein product is CASSAPEGANYGYTF.

V is TRBV11-2 and J is TRBJ1-2, with D hard to call. From germline, CDR1 is SGHAT and CDR2 FQNNGV. Trimming took off 4 bases at V and 4 bases at J, with 13 bases between the two ends. This CDR3 is built from 14 residues. CDR3: CASSSISGGYGYTF. The CDR3 DNA follows: TGTGCCAGCAGCTCAATTTCCGGAGGCTATGGCTACACCTTC.

The rearrangement uses TRBV19 and TRBJ1-5; D remains ambiguous. Trimming pared 3 bases from V and 0 bases from J, leaving 9 bases between. The germline V gene encodes CDR1 LNHDA and CDR2 SQIVND (reference sequence). The CDR3 runs 15 residues. CDR3 sequence (DNA): TGTGCCAGTAGTATTGCGGACTATAGCAATCAGCCCCAGCATTTT. It codes for CASSIADYSNQPQHF.

J is TRBJ2-3 and V is TRBV5-1; 7 nucleotides match TRBD1. Per the germline V gene, CDR1 is SGHRS and CDR2 is YFSETQ. The CDR3 has 15 amino acids. V shed 4 bases, J shed 0 bases, and the junction held 5 bases outside the gene matches. The CDR3 is CASSPGTASTDTQYF. CDR3 nucleotides: TGCGCCAGCAGCCCGGGGACAGCTAGCACAGATACGCAGTATTTT.

The V gene is TRBV27, the J gene TRBJ2-1, with TRBD2 identical over 12 bases. Germline trimming cut 3 bases from V and 9 bases from J; bases unmatched to any gene: 6. The CDR3 has 15 amino acids. Germline V gene data show CDR1 as MNHEY and CDR2 as SMNVEV (reference sequence). The CDR3 is CASSLSGTSGSEQFF. The DNA of the CDR3 is TGTGCCAGCAGTTTGTCCGGGACTAGCGGGTCTGAGCAGTTCTTC.

The chain uses TRBV2 and TRBJ2-7, with D unclear. The CDR3 spans 12 residues. In germline, CDR1 is SNHLY, CDR2 FYNNEI. The V end was cut by 4 bases, the J end by 9 bases, with 13 bases between. The CDR3 DNA reads as TGTGCCAGCAGTGTATTGATCAACGGGCAGTACTTC. Translating gives CASSVLINGQYF.

To note about this clone: Likely a read error: the CDR3 ends without its conserved phenylalanine or tryptophan. The chain recombines TRBV6-6 with TRBJ1-6; D unclear. The V end was cut by 6 bases, the J end by 0 bases, with 3 bases between. The CDR3 covers 13 residues. From germline, CDR1 is MNHNY and CDR2 SVGAGI (reference sequence). The CDR3 DNA sequence: TGTGCCAGCAGGGTCTCCTATAATTCACCCCTCCACCTT. This gives the protein CASRVSYNSPLHL.

This chain connects TRBV29-1 to TRBJ1-1; D is unclear. CDR1 and CDR2 from the germline V gene are SQVTM and ANQGSEA. The CDR3 loop spans 10 amino acids. V lost 2 bases and J lost 10, with 8 bases in between. As DNA, the CDR3 is TGCAGCGTTGAAACCCTCGGAGCTTTCTTT. Its protein product is CSVETLGAFF.

This clone was detected only once. V usage is TRBV5-1 and J usage is TRBJ2-1; 10 bases line up with TRBD1. The CDR3 is 16 residues long. After removal of 0 bases from V and 12 bases from J, the junction contained 12 bases not matched to a gene. Germline loops: CDR1 SGHRS, CDR2 YFSETQ. In DNA, the CDR3 is TGCGCCAGCAGCTTGGGAGACAGGGGGCCCACAATCGGGCAGTTCTTC. It is translated as CASSLGDRGPTIGQFF.

The chain couples TRBV5-4 to TRBJ2-7; D may be TRBD2 (6 bases). The germline gives CDR1 SGHNT, CDR2 YYREEE (reference sequence). The CDR3 extends over 16 amino acids. V lost 4 bases, J lost 9 bases, and 26 bases lay in between. CDR3 nucleotides: TGTGCCAGCAGCGATGCGGGACTTAGCCCCCCTCGGGGGCAGTACTTC. Translation gives CASSDAGLSPPRGQYF.

This chain connects TRBV28 to TRBJ2-5, with 7 bases fitting TRBD1. The CDR3 runs to 14 residues. V dropped 5 bases and J dropped 3; count of bases not matched to a gene: 6. Germline CDR1 MDHEN, CDR2 SYDVKM. The CDR3 region has the DNA TGTGCCAGCAGTACGCGACAGGGTGAAGAGACCCAGTACTTC. It encodes CASSTRQGEETQYF.

Worth noting for this clone: No conserved phenylalanine or tryptophan is present at the end of the CDR3, so a read error is the likely explanation. The same CDR3 is also encoded by other DNA sequences in this sample. In DNA, the CDR3 is TGTGCCAGCAGCCATCGGGGTCCTCACGCACCCCTCCACCTT. This sequence encodes CASSHRGPHAPLHL. The J gene is TRBJ1-6, the V gene TRBV2; D is ambiguous. The CDR3 is made up of 14 amino acids. Trimming removed 6 bases from V and 11 bases from J, with 17 bases in between. Germline CDR1 is SNHLY and CDR2 is FYNNEI.

V is TRBV28 and J is TRBJ1-2, with 10 bases matching TRBD1. This CDR3 comprises 18 residues. The germline V gene encodes CDR1 MDHEN and CDR2 SYDVKM. V was pared by 5 bases and J by 2 bases, with 14 bases of the junction left unmatched. DNA for the CDR3: TGTGCCAGCAGTGACGACCGGGACAGGGGCGTTAGAAACTATGGCTACACCTTC. This encodes CASSDDRDRGVRNYGYTF.